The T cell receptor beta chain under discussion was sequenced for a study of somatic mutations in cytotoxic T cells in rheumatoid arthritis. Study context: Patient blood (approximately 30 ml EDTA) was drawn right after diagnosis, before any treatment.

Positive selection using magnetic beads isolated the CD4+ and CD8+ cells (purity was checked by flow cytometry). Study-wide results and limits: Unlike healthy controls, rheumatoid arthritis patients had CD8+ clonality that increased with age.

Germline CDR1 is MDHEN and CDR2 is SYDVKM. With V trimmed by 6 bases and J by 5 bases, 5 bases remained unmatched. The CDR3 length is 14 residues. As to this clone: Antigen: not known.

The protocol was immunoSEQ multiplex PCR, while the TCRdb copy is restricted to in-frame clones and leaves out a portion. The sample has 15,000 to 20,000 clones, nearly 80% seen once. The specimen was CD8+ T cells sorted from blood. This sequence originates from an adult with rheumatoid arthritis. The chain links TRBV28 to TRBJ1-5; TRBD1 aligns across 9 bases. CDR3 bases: TGTGCCAGCAGCCCGGGACAGGGCTATCAGCCCCAGCATTTT. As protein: CASSPGQGYQPQHF. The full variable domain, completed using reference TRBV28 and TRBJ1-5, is DVKVTQSSRYLVKRTGEKVFLECVQDMDHENMFWYRQDPGLGLRLIYFSYDVKMKEKGDIPEGYSVSREKKERFSLILESASTNQTSMYLCASSPGQGYQPQHFGDGTRLSIL.